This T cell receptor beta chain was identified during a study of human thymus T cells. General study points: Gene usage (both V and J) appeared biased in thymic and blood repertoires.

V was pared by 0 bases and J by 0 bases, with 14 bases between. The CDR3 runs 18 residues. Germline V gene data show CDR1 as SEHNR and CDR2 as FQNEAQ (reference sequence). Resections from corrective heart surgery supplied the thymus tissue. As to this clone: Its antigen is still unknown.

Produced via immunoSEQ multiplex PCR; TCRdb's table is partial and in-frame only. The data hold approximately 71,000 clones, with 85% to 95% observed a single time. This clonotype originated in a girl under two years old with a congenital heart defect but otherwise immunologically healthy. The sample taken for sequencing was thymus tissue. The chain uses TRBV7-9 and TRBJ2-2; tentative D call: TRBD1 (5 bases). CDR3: CASSLALPDRPNTGELFF. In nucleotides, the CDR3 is TGTGCCAGCAGCTTAGCGCTCCCTGACAGACCGAACACCGGGGAGCTGTTTTTT.